The T cell receptor (beta chain) under discussion was sequenced for a study of shared clonotypes between healthy human individuals. CDR3 length: 13 residues. In germline, CDR1 is MNHEY, CDR2 SMNVEV (reference sequence). V lost 2 bases and J 4 bases, leaving 5 bases between the germline ends. In the authors' methods: ImmunoSEQ yielded junction-only sequences lacking quality scores, so filtering differed. This table comes from immunoSEQ multiplex PCR, and its TCRdb copy is limited to in-frame clones, with some not included. Clone size and V and J calls were adopted from that table, with D and trimming inferred from the DNA. The sample carries roughly 2 million clones, around 96% recorded once. Naive CD8 cells, CD45RO-negative and positively selected for CCR7, excluded terminally differentiated effector memory CD45RA+ cells.

This clonotype was sampled from a man aged 18 to 29 in good health. Sequenced material: naive CD8+ T cells sorted from blood. This chain connects TRBV27 to TRBJ2-2; no firm D call. The CDR3 sequence: CASSLSPTGELFF. In nucleotides, the CDR3 is TGTGCCAGCAGTTTAAGTCCCACCGGGGAGCTGTTTTTT.